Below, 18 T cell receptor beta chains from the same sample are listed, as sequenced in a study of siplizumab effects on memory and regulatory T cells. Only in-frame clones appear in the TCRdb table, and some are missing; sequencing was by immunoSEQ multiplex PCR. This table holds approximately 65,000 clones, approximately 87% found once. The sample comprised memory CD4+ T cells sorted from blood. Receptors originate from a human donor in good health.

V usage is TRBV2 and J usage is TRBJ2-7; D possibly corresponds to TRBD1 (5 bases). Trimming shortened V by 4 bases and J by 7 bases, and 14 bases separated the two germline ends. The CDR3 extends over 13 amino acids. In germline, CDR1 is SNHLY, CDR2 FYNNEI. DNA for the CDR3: TGTGCCAGCAGTGTTAAAGGGGCGAGGGAGCAGTACTTC. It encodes CASSVKGAREQYF.

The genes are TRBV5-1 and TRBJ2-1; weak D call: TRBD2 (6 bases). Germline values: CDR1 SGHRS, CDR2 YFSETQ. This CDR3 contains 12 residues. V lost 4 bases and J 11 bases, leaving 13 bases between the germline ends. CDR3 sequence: CASSPPGLQQFF. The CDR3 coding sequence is TGCGCCAGCAGCCCGCCGGGACTGCAGCAGTTCTTC.

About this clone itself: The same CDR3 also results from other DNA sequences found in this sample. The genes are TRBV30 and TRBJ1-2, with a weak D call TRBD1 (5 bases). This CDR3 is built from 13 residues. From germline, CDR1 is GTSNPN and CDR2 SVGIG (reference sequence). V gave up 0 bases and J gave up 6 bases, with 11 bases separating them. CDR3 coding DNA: TGTGCCTGGAGTGTTCAGGGAATACATGGCTACACCTTC. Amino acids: CAWSVQGIHGYTF.

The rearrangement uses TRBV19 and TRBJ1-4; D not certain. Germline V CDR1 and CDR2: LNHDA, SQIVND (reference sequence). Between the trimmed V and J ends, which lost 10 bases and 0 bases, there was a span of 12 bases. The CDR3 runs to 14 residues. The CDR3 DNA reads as TGTGCCACCTCACAACAAGCAACTAATGAAAAACTGTTTTTT. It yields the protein CATSQQATNEKLFF.

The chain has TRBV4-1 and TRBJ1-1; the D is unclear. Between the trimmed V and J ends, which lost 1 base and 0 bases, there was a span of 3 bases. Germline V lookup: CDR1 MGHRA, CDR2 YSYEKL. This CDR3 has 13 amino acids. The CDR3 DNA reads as TGCGCCAGCAGCCAAGCTATGAACACTGAAGCTTTCTTT. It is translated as CASSQAMNTEAFF.

The CDR3 region is CASSLAPLQLFLLNYGYTF. CDR3 coding DNA: TGTGCCAGCAGCTTAGCCCCCCTGCAGTTGTTTCTACTTAACTATGGCTACACCTTC. The V and J genes are TRBV7-2 and TRBJ1-2; D unresolved. Between the trimmed V and J ends, which lost 0 bases and 1 base, there was a span of 21 bases. The CDR3 consists of 19 residues. CDR1 is SGHTA and CDR2 is FQGNSA in the germline V gene.

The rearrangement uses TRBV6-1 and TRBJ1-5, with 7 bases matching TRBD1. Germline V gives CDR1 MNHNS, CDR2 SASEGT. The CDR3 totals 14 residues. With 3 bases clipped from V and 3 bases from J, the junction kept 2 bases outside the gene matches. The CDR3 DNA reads TGTGCCAGCAGTGAGGGACAGTACAATCAGCCCCAGCATTTT. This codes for CASSEGQYNQPQHF.

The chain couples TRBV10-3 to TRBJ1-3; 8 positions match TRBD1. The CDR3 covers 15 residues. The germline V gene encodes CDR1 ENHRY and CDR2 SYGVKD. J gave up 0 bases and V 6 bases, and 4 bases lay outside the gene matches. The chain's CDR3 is CAIRLDRDSGNTIYF. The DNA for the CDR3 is TGTGCCATCAGGCTGGACAGGGACTCTGGAAACACCATATATTTT.

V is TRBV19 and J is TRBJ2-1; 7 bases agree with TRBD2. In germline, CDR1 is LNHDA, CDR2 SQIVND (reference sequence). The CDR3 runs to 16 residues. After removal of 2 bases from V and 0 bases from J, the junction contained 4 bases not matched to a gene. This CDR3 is CASSIWRGSSYNEQFF. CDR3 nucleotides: TGTGCCAGTAGTATATGGCGGGGGAGCTCCTACAATGAGCAGTTCTTC. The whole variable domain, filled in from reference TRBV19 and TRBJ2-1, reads DGGITQSPKYLFRKEGQNVTLSCEQNLNHDAMYWYRQDPGQGLRLIYYSQIVNDFQKGDIAEGYSVSREKKESFPLTVTSAQKNPTAFYLCASSIWRGSSYNEQFFGPGTRLTVL.

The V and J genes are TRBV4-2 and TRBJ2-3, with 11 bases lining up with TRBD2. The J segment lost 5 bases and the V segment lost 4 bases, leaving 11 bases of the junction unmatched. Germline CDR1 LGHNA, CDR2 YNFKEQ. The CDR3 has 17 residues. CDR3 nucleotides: TGTGCCAGCAGCCCCCGGGGGATAGCGGGAGGGGTAGATACGCAGTATTTT. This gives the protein CASSPRGIAGGVDTQYF.

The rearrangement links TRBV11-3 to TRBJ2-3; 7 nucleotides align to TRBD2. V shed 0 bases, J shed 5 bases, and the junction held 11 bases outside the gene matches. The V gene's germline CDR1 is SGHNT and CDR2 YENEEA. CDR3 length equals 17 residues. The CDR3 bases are TGTGCCAGCAGCTTAGATGGGGCCCAGCGGGGCCGAGATACGCAGTATTTT. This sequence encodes CASSLDGAQRGRDTQYF.

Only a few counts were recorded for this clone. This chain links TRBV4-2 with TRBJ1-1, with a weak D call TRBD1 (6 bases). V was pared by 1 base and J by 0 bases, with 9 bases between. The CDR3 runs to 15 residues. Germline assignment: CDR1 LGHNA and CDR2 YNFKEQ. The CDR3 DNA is TGTGCCAGCAGCCAAGCGGGGACAATGAACACTGAAGCTTTCTTT. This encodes CASSQAGTMNTEAFF.

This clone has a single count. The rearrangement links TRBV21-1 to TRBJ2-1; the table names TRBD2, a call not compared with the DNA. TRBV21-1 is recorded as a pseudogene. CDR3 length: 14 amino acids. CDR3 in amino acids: CAVTAGVPYNEQFF. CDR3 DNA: TGTGCCGTCACAGCGGGAGTACCCTACAATGAGCAGTTCTTC.

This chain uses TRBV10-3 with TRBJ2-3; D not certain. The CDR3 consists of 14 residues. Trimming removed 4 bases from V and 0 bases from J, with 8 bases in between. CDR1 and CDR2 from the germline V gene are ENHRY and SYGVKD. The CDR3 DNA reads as TGTGCCATCAGTGCCTCTACTAGCACAGATACGCAGTATTTT. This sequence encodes CAISASTSTDTQYF.

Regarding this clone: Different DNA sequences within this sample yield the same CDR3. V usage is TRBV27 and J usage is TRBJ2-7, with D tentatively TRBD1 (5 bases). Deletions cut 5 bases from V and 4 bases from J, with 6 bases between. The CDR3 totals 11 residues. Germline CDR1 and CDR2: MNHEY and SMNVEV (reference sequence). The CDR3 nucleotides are TGTGCCAGCAGTAGGGGTTACGAGCAGTACTTC. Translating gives CASSRGYEQYF.

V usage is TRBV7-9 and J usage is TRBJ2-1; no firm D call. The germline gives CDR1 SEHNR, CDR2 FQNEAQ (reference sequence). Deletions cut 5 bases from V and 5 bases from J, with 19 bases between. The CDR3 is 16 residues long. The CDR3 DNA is TGTGCCAGCAGCAGAAGACCGGGTGGAAGGGACAATGAGCAGTTCTTC. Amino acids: CASSRRPGGRDNEQFF.

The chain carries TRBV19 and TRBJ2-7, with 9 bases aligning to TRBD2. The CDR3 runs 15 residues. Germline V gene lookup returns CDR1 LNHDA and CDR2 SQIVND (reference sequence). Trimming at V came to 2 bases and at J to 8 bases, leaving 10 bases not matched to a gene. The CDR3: CASSIRASGESQQYF. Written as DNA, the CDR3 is TGTGCCAGTAGTATACGGGCTAGCGGGGAGAGTCAGCAGTACTTC.

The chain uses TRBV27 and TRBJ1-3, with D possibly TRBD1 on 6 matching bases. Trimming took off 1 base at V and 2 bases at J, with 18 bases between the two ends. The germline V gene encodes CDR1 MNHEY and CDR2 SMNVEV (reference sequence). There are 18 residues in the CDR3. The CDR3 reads CASSLYAEQGTPGNTIYF. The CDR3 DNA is TGTGCCAGCAGTTTATACGCGGAACAGGGCACTCCTGGAAACACCATATATTTT.